The present entry profiles one T cell receptor beta chain with its context. Its cognate antigen is unknown. The record originates from a study of CD8+CD57+ T cells in acquired aplastic anemia. Turning to the study itself: DNA from sorted CD4+ and CD8+ cells averaged around 3.2 ug. Sequencing produced an average of approximately 10 million reads per healthy donor for CD4+ cells.

Genomic DNA constituted the template upon which TCR beta VDJ and CDR3 profiling was performed. TCRdb itself ran the reads through MiXCR, one entry per CDR3 protein. The sample records 400,000 to 500,000 distinct CDR3 sequences, 65% to 80% being singletons. The junction had 9 bases not matched to a gene; V was cut back by 8 bases and J by 5 bases. The CDR3 spans 14 residues. Germline CDR1 is MNHNS and CDR2 is SASEGT. Study conclusions and caveats: The number of CD8+ CDR3 sequences shared by patients and controls was approximately 28.

The sequence was obtained from a human donor in good health, serving as a control. The sample consisted of sorted CD4+, CD8+, or CD8+CD57+ T cells (not recorded which) from PBMCs. V usage is TRBV6-1 and J usage is TRBJ2-7; TRBD1 agrees at 10 bases. Here the CDR3 DNA reads TGTGCCAGCGCGAGGGACAGGGGAGCACACGAGCAGTACTTC. Translation: CASARDRGAHEQYF.